This T cell receptor (beta chain) was documented in a study of blood T cell repertoires in COVID-19. The V and J ends lost 3 bases and 6 bases, in that order; junction bases with no gene match: 0. This CDR3 has 14 residues. Germline assignment: CDR1 SGHRS and CDR2 YFSETQ. The protocol was immunoSEQ multiplex PCR, while the TCRdb copy is restricted to in-frame clones and leaves out a portion. The sample records 150,000 to 200,000 clones, 84% being singletons. V usage is TRBV5-1 and J usage is TRBJ2-2; 12 bases are shared with TRBD2. The source of this sequence is a man in his fifties who had recovered from COVID-19. Sequenced material: PBMCs or T cells enriched from blood (not recorded which). The DNA of the CDR3 is TGCGCCAGCAGCTCTAGCGGGGGGGCCGGGGAGCTGTTTTTT. It codes for CASSSSGGAGELFF.